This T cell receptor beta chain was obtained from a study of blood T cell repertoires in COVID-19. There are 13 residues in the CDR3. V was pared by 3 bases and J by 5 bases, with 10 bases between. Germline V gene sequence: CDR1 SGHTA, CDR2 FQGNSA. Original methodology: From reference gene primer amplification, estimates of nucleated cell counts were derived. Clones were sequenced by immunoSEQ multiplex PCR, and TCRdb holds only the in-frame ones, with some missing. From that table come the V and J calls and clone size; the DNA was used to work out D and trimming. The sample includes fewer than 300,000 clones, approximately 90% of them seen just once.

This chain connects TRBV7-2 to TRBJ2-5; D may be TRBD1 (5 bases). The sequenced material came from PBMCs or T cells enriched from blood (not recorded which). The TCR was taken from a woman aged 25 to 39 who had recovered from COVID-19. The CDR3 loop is CASSFRQWETQYF. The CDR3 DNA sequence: TGTGCCAGCAGCTTTAGACAGTGGGAGACCCAGTACTTC. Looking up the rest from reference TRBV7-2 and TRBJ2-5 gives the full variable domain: GAGVSQSPSNKVTEKGKDVELRCDPISGHTALYWYRQSLGQGLEFLIYFQGNSAPDKSGLPSDRFSAERTGGSVSTLTIQRTQQEDSAVYLCASSFRQWETQYFGPGTRLLVL.